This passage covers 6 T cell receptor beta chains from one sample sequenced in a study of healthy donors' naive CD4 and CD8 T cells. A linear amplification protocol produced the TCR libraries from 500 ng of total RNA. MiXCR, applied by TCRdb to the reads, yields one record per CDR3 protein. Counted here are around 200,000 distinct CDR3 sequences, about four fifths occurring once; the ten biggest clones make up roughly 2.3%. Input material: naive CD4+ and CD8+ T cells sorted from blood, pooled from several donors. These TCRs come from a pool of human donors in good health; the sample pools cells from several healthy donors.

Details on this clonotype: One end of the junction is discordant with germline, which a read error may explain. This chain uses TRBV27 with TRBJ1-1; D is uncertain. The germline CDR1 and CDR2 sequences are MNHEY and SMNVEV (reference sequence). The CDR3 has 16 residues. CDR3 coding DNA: TGTGCCAGCAGTTTAACCCCTGATCCCATACTAACTGAAACTTTCTTT. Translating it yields CASSLTPDPILTETFF.

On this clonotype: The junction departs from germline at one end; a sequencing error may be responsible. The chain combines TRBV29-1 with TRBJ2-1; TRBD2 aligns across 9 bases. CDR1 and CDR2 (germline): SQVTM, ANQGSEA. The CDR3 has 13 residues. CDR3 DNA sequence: TGCAGCGCTGAAATAGCGGGAGCGATAGAGCAGTTCTTC. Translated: CSAEIAGAIEQFF.

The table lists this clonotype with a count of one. The DNA for the CDR3 is TGTGCCTGGAGTCCAGGGACCGTCGGCGCAGATACGCAGTATTTT. As protein: CAWSPGTVGADTQYF. The J gene is TRBJ2-3, the V gene TRBV30; D possibly uses TRBD1 or TRBD2 (5 bases each). There are 15 residues in the CDR3. The germline gives CDR1 GTSNPN, CDR2 SVGIG (reference sequence). The V end was cut by 2 bases, the J end by 4 bases, with 16 bases between.

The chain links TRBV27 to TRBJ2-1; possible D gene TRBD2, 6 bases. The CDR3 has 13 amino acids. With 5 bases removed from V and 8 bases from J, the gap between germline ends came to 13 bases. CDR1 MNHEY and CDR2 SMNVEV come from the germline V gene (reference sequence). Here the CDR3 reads CASSTLLAYEQFF. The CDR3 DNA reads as TGTGCCAGCAGTACCTTACTAGCTTATGAGCAGTTCTTC.

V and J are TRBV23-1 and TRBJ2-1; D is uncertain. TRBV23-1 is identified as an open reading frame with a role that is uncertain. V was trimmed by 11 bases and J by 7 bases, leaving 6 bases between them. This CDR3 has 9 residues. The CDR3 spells CAQRNEQFF. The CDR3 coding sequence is TGCGCCCAAAGGAATGAGCAGTTCTTC.

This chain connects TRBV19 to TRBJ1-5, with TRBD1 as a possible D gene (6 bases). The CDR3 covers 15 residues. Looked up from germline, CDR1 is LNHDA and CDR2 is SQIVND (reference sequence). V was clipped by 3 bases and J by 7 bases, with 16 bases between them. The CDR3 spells CASSIMAGVLQPQHF. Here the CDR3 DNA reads TGTGCCAGTAGTATTATGGCAGGGGTCTTGCAGCCCCAGCATTTT.